This TCR beta chain was captured in a study of identical twins. The CDR3 length is 17 residues. In germline, CDR1 is KGHSH, CDR2 LQKENI. V gave up 3 bases and J gave up 0 bases, with 15 bases separating them. TCRdb recomputed calls from the 5' RACE reads with MiXCR, one row per CDR3 protein. The sample shows a few hundred thousand distinct CDR3 sequences, 6.5% to 9.5% of them seen only once. These sequences were also reported in another study, on yellow fever vaccine responses in identical twins.

The sequenced sample was memory (CD45RO+) T cells sorted from blood. The J gene is TRBJ2-1, the V gene TRBV18; D not resolved. The receptor was derived from a woman aged 18-30 years in good health. CDR3 nucleotides: TGTGCCAGCTCACCGCTCCCTGGCGTCAGCTCCTACAATGAGCAGTTCTTC. Its translation: CASSPLPGVSSYNEQFF.